Shown below are 16 T cell receptor beta chains from a single sample sequenced in a study of blood T cell repertoires in COVID-19. Clones were sequenced by immunoSEQ multiplex PCR, and TCRdb holds only the in-frame ones, with some missing. The table lists approximately 300,000 clones, roughly 90% of them singletons. Input material: peripheral blood. These receptor sequences come from a woman aged 25 to 39 with COVID-19, enrolled during active disease.

The chain recombines TRBV2 with TRBJ1-2; D call uncertain. Trimming pared 4 bases from V and 11 bases from J, leaving 11 bases between. CDR1 SNHLY and CDR2 FYNNEI come from the germline V gene. The CDR3 is 11 amino acids. The CDR3 coding sequence is TGTGCCAGCAGTGGTGTTGCGGGTTACACCTTC. Its protein product is CASSGVAGYTF.

This clone was picked up a small number of times. The rearrangement uses TRBV9 and TRBJ2-7; 8 bases match TRBD1. CDR1 is SGDLS, CDR2 YYNGEE, per germline. CDR3 length equals 15 residues. V shed 4 bases and J 1 base; nucleotides not matched to a gene: 7. The CDR3 region has the DNA TGTGCCAGCAGCCCAGGACAGGGACCGTCCTACGAGCAGTACTTC. It encodes CASSPGQGPSYEQYF.

The chain links TRBV28 to TRBJ1-5; possible D gene TRBD1, 5 bases. The V end was cut by 5 bases, the J end by 6 bases, with 14 bases between. CDR1 is MDHEN, CDR2 SYDVKM, per germline. The CDR3 runs 14 residues. CDR3 residues: CASSPGGVGQPQHF. CDR3 in DNA: TGTGCCAGCAGTCCGGGGGGAGTAGGTCAGCCCCAGCATTTT.

The chain carries TRBV7-9 and TRBJ1-2; D is possibly TRBD1 (5 bases). The CDR3 length is 15 residues. V was pared by 5 bases and J by 0 bases, with 13 bases between. Per the germline V gene, CDR1 is SEHNR and CDR2 is FQNEAQ (reference sequence). CDR3 sequence reads: CASSRGGVTNYGYTF. The CDR3 DNA is TGTGCCAGCAGCCGAGGAGGGGTTACTAACTATGGCTACACCTTC.

This clone was counted once. The chain links TRBV5-1 to TRBJ2-1; D is ambiguous. V lost 4 bases, J lost 2 bases, and 16 bases lay in between. The CDR3 has 16 amino acids. Per the germline V gene, CDR1 is SGHRS and CDR2 is YFSETQ. The CDR3, as DNA: TGCGCCAGCAGCCTGTCTTTTAGCTCACCCTACAATGAGCAGTTCTTC. Protein: CASSLSFSSPYNEQFF.

The rearrangement links TRBV6-5 to TRBJ2-1, with 7 bases identical to TRBD2. This CDR3 has 15 amino acids. Germline CDR1 MNHEY, CDR2 SVGAGI. The V segment lost 7 bases and the J segment 4 bases; nucleotides outside the gene matches: 10. The CDR3 is CASTISGERYNEQFF. The DNA of the CDR3 is TGTGCCAGCACCATCAGCGGGGAACGTTACAATGAGCAGTTCTTC.

This chain links TRBV3-1 (or the pseudogene TRBV3-2) with TRBJ2-7, with D unclear. The germline V gene encodes CDR1 LGHDT and CDR2 YNNKEL (reference sequence). With 4 bases removed from V and 6 bases from J, the gap between germline ends came to 7 bases. The CDR3 sequence is 11 residues long. CDR3 amino acids: CASSPPSEQYF. The CDR3 region has the DNA TGTGCCAGCAGCCCTCCGTCCGAGCAGTACTTC.

This clone was observed a few times. The rearrangement uses TRBV11-3 and TRBJ2-1, with TRBD2 identical over 13 bases. Trimming removed 5 bases from V and 0 bases from J; junction bases left unmatched: 4. Per germline, CDR1 SGHNT and CDR2 YENEEA. This CDR3 contains 17 residues. CDR3 nucleotides: TGTGCCAGCAGCGCCCGGACTAGCGGGAGCTCCTACAATGAGCAGTTCTTC. Translating gives CASSARTSGSSYNEQFF.

The rearrangement links TRBV27 to TRBJ2-7, with 7 bases identical to TRBD2. Germline loops: CDR1 MNHEY, CDR2 SMNVEV (reference sequence). Trimming took 6 bases from V and 3 from J; bases not matched to a gene: 5. This CDR3 contains 13 residues. The CDR3 loop is CASSSGLHYEQYF. CDR3 coding DNA: TGTGCCAGCAGCTCGGGACTACACTACGAGCAGTACTTC.

J is TRBJ1-1 and V is TRBV4-1, with a possible D match to TRBD1 (6 bases). The V and J ends lost 1 base and 3 bases respectively, with 18 bases between them. The CDR3 runs 17 residues. The germline V gene has CDR1 MGHRA and CDR2 YSYEKL. Here the CDR3 reads CASSQVVGAGRHTEAFF. The DNA for the CDR3 is TGCGCCAGCAGCCAAGTCGTGGGGGCAGGTAGGCACACTGAAGCTTTCTTT.

This chain connects TRBV28 to TRBJ2-3; D is possibly TRBD1 (5 bases). The length of the CDR3 is 15 residues. From germline, CDR1 is MDHEN and CDR2 SYDVKM. The V end was cut by 6 bases, the J end by 1 base, with 14 bases between. The chain's CDR3 is CASRPAGMGTDTQYF. CDR3 DNA sequence: TGTGCCAGCAGGCCCGCAGGGATGGGCACAGATACGCAGTATTTT.

The V and J genes are TRBV11-2 and TRBJ2-5; TRBD2 matches 7 bases. Germline CDR1 and CDR2: SGHAT and FQNNGV. The CDR3 runs 16 residues. Trimming took 5 bases from V and 2 from J; bases not matched to a gene: 11. The DNA of the CDR3 is TGTGCCAGCAGCCCCCTCGGACTAGTCCCGCAAGAGACCCAGTACTTC. The encoded protein is CASSPLGLVPQETQYF.

This chain uses TRBV19 with TRBJ1-4; D unresolved. Looked up from germline, CDR1 is LNHDA and CDR2 is SQIVND (reference sequence). V was pared by 3 bases and J by 7 bases, with 12 bases between. The CDR3 spans 14 residues. This chain's CDR3 is CASSMTAGGEKLFF. Here the CDR3 DNA reads TGTGCCAGTAGTATGACTGCTGGTGGTGAAAAACTGTTTTTT.

The chain combines TRBV24-1 with TRBJ1-2, with 9 bases lining up with TRBD1. The CDR3 sequence is 16 residues long. Germline V gene sequence: CDR1 KGHDR, CDR2 SFDVKD. The J segment lost 2 bases and the V segment lost 3 bases, leaving 6 bases of the junction unmatched. The CDR3 reads CATSDPRDRANYGYTF. CDR3 sequence (DNA): TGTGCCACCAGTGATCCTCGGGACAGGGCCAACTATGGCTACACCTTC.

The rearrangement links TRBV2 to TRBJ2-1; D is possibly TRBD2 (5 bases). The V and J ends lost 5 bases and 12 bases respectively, with 11 bases between them. Germline V lookup: CDR1 SNHLY, CDR2 FYNNEI. The CDR3 totals 11 residues. This chain's CDR3 is CASSFNEGQFF. Here the CDR3 DNA reads TGTGCCAGCAGTTTTAATGAGGGGCAGTTCTTC. Using reference TRBV2 and TRBJ2-1 for the parts outside the CDR3, the full variable domain is EPEVTQTPSHQVTQMGQEVILRCVPISNHLYFYWYRQILGQKVEFLVSFYNNEISEKSEIFDDQFSVERPDGSNFTLKIRSTKLEDSAMYFCASSFNEGQFFGPGTRLTVL.

The rearrangement joins TRBV6-5 to TRBJ2-1; TRBD2 agrees at 10 bases. The V segment lost 7 bases and the J segment 3 bases; nucleotides outside the gene matches: 3. CDR3 size: 14 residues. Germline V gene sequence: CDR1 MNHEY, CDR2 SVGAGI. CDR3 bases: TGTGCCAGCATCGGGACTAGCGTCTACAATGAGCAGTTCTTC. Its translation: CASIGTSVYNEQFF.